This T cell receptor (beta chain) was retrieved from a study of cytomegalovirus exposure and HLA in healthy donors. Notes on the study in general: Among CMV-associated TCR beta chains, most appeared HLA-restricted in a later analysis. Listed as cytomegalovirus-associated were more than 150 TCR beta chains. It was reportedly the case that the classifier diagnosed cytomegalovirus status with high specificity and sensitivity.

V shed 5 bases, J shed 5 bases, and the junction held 9 bases outside the gene matches. The CDR3 consists of 16 residues. Germline-derived CDR1 and CDR2 are SGHTA and FQGNSA. Points on this clone: Its antigen remains unidentified.

This PCR relied on a set of 60 Vbeta primers and 13 Jbeta primers. Here immunoSEQ multiplex PCR was the method, and the copy in TCRdb shows in-frame clones only, minus some. The sample yields about 160,000 clones, over 60% seen once. The V call is TRBV7-2, the J call TRBJ2-5, with 12 bases that match TRBD2. The sample consisted of PBMCs. This receptor was taken from a female donor in good health and CMV-seronegative. As DNA, the CDR3 is TGTGCCAGCAGCCTCCCTAGCGGGGGGGCCGGGGAGACCCAGTACTTC. Protein: CASSLPSGGAGETQYF.